This TCR beta chain is from a study of cytomegalovirus exposure and HLA in healthy donors (dated by TCRdb to 2016 to 2017). Regarding the complete study: An earlier analysis of 550 to 700 of the donors reported more than 250 Gb of sequence data and 120 million or so unique TCR beta sequences from 150 million to 200 million T cells. An early release covering just under 650 HLA-typed donors comprised about 300 gigabases of sequencing data and about 90 million unique TCR sequences. Of the roughly 400 genotyped donors, more than 75% were placed in the genetic ancestry cluster associated with self-reported Caucasian donors. The study aimed to test whether cataloging public T cell receptors could reveal signatures of past pathogen exposure. The study used immunosequencing to profile the T cell repertoires of several hundred subjects and linked those repertoires to cytomegalovirus serostatus. A separate validation cohort of approximately 130 different subjects was used in addition to the roughly 720-subject first cohort. The study combined high-throughput TCR immunosequencing, statistical association of individual TCRs with disease status, and machine learning to predict cytomegalovirus infection status. A later analysis re-analyzed previously published TCR beta repertoires from 650 to 800 donors and added high-resolution HLA genotyping to study TCR occurrence patterns. Rather than using new phenotypic data, the later analysis identified candidate immune exposures from TCR beta sequences and from how often those sequences occurred across donors. To decide whether each TCR beta V gene segment behaved as functional or pseudogenic, an earlier analysis of several hundred of the donors relied on high-throughput TCR beta sequencing. Alongside the repertoire data, information on donor age, sex, ethnicity and CMV serostatus was compiled. Genome-wide SNP genotypes for about three fifths of the 666 donors were used in a later genetic analysis, which treated that subset as a discovery cohort. Every discovery cohort repertoire had been produced on one sequencing platform. Both class I and class II loci were covered by HLA typing, at four-digit resolution. Typing coverage differed by locus: A, B, C, DRB1 and DQB1 were typed in about 620-630 donors, DQA1 in 522, DPA1 in around 610, and DPB1 in 472. Five DR-DQ haplotypes were handled as single units for association and clustering, since linkage in the cohort was strong. Across roughly 420 genotyped donors of the cohort, an average of about 250,000 unique TCR beta nucleotide sequences per donor were sequenced, and roughly 18% of those sequences were non-productive.

The germline V gene supplies CDR1 SQVTM and CDR2 ANQGSEA. There are 17 amino acids in the CDR3, from cysteine to phenylalanine inclusive. The CDR3 DNA has 51 bases and is translated from base 1. The V end loses 2 bases and the J end loses 3 bases, and a stretch of 22 bases separates them. The paper's findings and limits, for the study overall: The sequencing pipeline was judged likely to have produced a cluster of highly shared sequence variants as a technical artifact. In vitro tests confirmed that a few of the cytomegalovirus-associated TCR beta chains recognize cytomegalovirus antigens. Fewer than 20 rarely observed V segments, including chromosome 9 orphons, were excluded from the earlier analysis of about 600 of the donors because counts were too low. Broadly in line with IMGT annotations, most TCR beta V segments showed up in productive rearrangements about 87% or about 30% of the time in an earlier analysis of 587 of the donors. The 87-base-pair reads could not distinguish some IMGT-functional V segments, including TRBV6-2 and TRBV6-3, so those segments were excluded. When HLA alleles, especially DR and DQ, strongly co-occurred, attributing TCR associations to individual alleles was difficult. Presence/absence analyses assumed roughly uniform sequencing depth across donors, an assumption that may not hold. Most TCR sequences were observed very rarely across donors, whereas some public TCRs were present in many individuals. Cytomegalovirus status was reported to be diagnosed by the classifier with high specificity and sensitivity in both the original and validation cohorts. A later genetic analysis associated a missense DCLRE1C variant with V-gene and J-gene trimming of TCR beta chains, and an independent cohort replicated the association. The study gave a list of 150 to 200 TCR beta chains associated with cytomegalovirus. A later analysis reported that several top co-occurrence clusters appeared linked to parvovirus B19, influenza, CMV and Epstein-Barr virus. According to the authors, the approach could potentially be generalized to other disease states and immunological phenotypes. The cohort was sequenced for TCR beta chains only, and without alpha or paired-chain data the features that could be detected were limited. Most CMV-associated TCR beta chains appeared to be HLA-restricted in a later analysis, and the HLA associations seemed to be driven largely by CMV exposure. In a later analysis, TCR association rates were found to vary across HLA loci, with the most associated TCRs seen for DRB1 alleles and the fewest for HLA-C alleles. At a false discovery rate of 0.05, a later analysis linked some 18,000 TCR beta sequences to specific HLA alleles. A later genetic analysis reported fewer N-insertions in productive TCRs among donors in an Asian-associated ancestry cluster than the approximately 700-donor mean. Linkage disequilibrium might explain the correlated functional status among segregating V segments, but an unknown experimental factor could not be ruled out. A further reported finding was that TCR beta sequences accurately predicted the HLA-A and HLA-B alleles for most subjects in the first cohort. CMV serostatus was the only immune exposure information available for the cohort. Because some donors lacked HLA typing at each locus, the association tests relied only on the typed subset. Compared with equally common non-associated chains, HLA-associated TCR beta chains in a later analysis were more clonally expanded and had lower generation probabilities.

In total, 630 or so healthy bone marrow donors made up the cohort. Cohort members were all nominally healthy when sampled, although unrecorded immune exposures were likely present. The donor was CMV seropositive and belonged to the group of 250 to 350 seropositive cohort members. Each donor provided a peripheral blood sample, and peripheral blood mononuclear cells were used for TCR beta sequencing. The Qiagen DNeasy Blood Extraction Kit was used to extract genomic DNA from the blood cell samples. Of note for this clone: Its target antigen remains unknown. Per-base quality was not reported, and no clone a single base away is much larger than it.

The library came from the immunoSEQ multiplex PCR assay. For the multiplex PCR, a mixture combining 60 forward primers for TCR Vbeta segments and 13 reverse primers for TCR Jbeta segments was used. A multiplex PCR assay on genomic DNA amplified the CDR3 region of rearranged TCR beta genes. The amplified TCR beta libraries were sequenced on the Illumina HiSeq System as 87-base-pair reads. From the authors' description of their analysis: A later analysis tallied around 87 million unique TCR beta chains across the 660 or so repertoires, and around 9.9 million of those chains were shared by two or more donors. Raw reads were error-corrected and collapsed into unique sequences with a nearest-neighbor algorithm that merged closely related sequences to remove PCR and sequencing errors. Alignment of CDR3 sequences to IMGT reference sequences was used to assign V, D and J gene segments. For a sequence to be retained, a match of at least six nucleotides to both a V gene segment and a J gene segment was required. Rearrangements were classified as productive when the CDR3 lacked stop codons and remained in frame with V and J, and all other rearrangements were classified as non-productive. CDR3 was defined by IMGT convention, running from the second conserved V-encoded cysteine to the conserved J-encoded phenylalanine. Sequences without an unambiguous match to a single V gene segment were excluded from the earlier analysis of 450 to 750 of the donors. An earlier analysis of approximately 590 of the donors classified V segments as functional when productive rearrangements were above 56.7% and as segregating when the standard deviation between donors was above 5%. A statistical classification framework was developed to diagnose cytomegalovirus status using the catalog of TCR beta chain sequences. In a later analysis, TCR nucleotide sequences were compared against IMGT/GENE-DB human TR gene sequences so that V and J genes could be assigned. The TCRdist pipeline was used in a later analysis to assign CDR3 sequences and most-parsimonious VDJ recombination scenarios. In a later analysis, each TCR beta chain was defined by its CDR3 amino acid sequence together with its V-gene family, and reads without a unique V-gene family were excluded. In a later analysis, a few hundred highly shared, low-generation-probability nucleotide sequences were removed to address suspected cross-contamination and a sequencing artifact. For each public chain, a later analysis derived a clonal expansion index from normalized ranks of inferred template counts within each repertoire. Generation probabilities in a later analysis came from a VDJ recombination model fitted to out-of-frame rearrangements, and those results were checked against IGoR. A later analysis scored TCR-TCR, TCR-HLA and TCR-CMV co-occurrence with hypergeometric tests, applying a repertoire-size bias correction to TCR pairs. In a later analysis, false discovery rates were estimated by permuting HLA or CMV assignments 20 times. In a later analysis, co-occurring TCRs were grouped with DBSCAN, and TCRdist sequence similarity was added when clustering was performed within HLA-allele-positive subsets. Repertoires with fewer than 30,000 or more than 120,000 public chains, plus five repertoires with anomalous nucleotide sharing, were excluded from co-occurrence clustering. TCRdb carries this immuneACCESS record with in-frame sequences only. Its versions omit some clonotypes, under half of them owing to an unresolved V gene in the studies checked, with the rest unexplained. V, J and clone size are those of that table, while D and trimming were read from the DNA. Within this sample are about 200,000 clones, with roughly 80% of them counted one time only. Less than 2.5% of the sample belongs to the ten largest clones.

The receptor's source is a woman in her twenties or thirties in good health and CMV-seropositive. The sequencing sample was made of PBMCs. The chain uses TRBV29-1 and TRBJ1-1; the D gene identity is not certain. The CDR3 is CSVEHAKRAGSDTEAFF. The sequenced DNA is TGCAGCGTTGAACACGCCAAACGGGCCGGGAGTGACACTGAAGCTTTCTTT.